These T cell receptor beta chains were read from a single sample in a study of PD-1 blockade in classical Hodgkin lymphoma. This table comes from immunoSEQ multiplex PCR, and its TCRdb copy is limited to in-frame clones, with some not included. The sample includes approximately 25,000 clones, 80% to 85% of them seen just once. The sequencing here drew on CD4+ T cells from blood, taken at baseline. The source of these receptors is a human donor with classical Hodgkin lymphoma. Each CDR3 is given with its conserved first and last residue. Fields, in order: V gene, J gene, clone size, D gene, CDR3 protein, CDR3 DNA. The D gene is left open where the match is weak. Not all rows give a size; the values are once, few, many and, for expanded clones, a class.

v_gene: TRBV5-4; j_gene: TRBJ2-1; abundance: -; d_gene: -; CDR3aa: CASSLAQGNYNEQFF; CDR3nt: TGTGCCAGCAGCTTGGCTCAGGGGAATTACAATGAGCAGTTCTTC
v_gene: TRBV7-3; j_gene: TRBJ1-6; abundance: -; d_gene: -; CDR3aa: CASAESNSPLHF; CDR3nt: TGTGCCAGCGCAGAAAGTAATTCACCCCTCCACTTT
v_gene: TRBV6-5; j_gene: TRBJ1-2; abundance: few; d_gene: -; CDR3aa: CASRGFYYGYTF; CDR3nt: TGTGCCAGCCGGGGGTTTTACTATGGCTACACCTTC
v_gene: TRBV19; j_gene: TRBJ2-5; abundance: -; d_gene: -; CDR3aa: CASSIGATSGETQYF; CDR3nt: TGTGCCAGTAGTATAGGGGCCACCTCGGGGGAGACCCAGTACTTC
v_gene: TRBV7-3; j_gene: TRBJ1-3; abundance: once; d_gene: TRBD1; CDR3aa: CASSLNQGASGNTIYF; CDR3nt: TGTGCCAGCAGCTTAAACCAGGGGGCATCAGGAAACACCATATATTTT
v_gene: TRBV28; j_gene: TRBJ2-4; abundance: -; d_gene: TRBD1; CDR3aa: CASSSRRFDHRGQNIQYF; CDR3nt: TGTGCCAGCAGTTCACGCCGGTTTGACCACAGGGGCCAAAACATTCAGTACTTC
v_gene: TRBV10-3; j_gene: TRBJ1-5; abundance: -; d_gene: -; CDR3aa: CAISESAGGNQPQHF; CDR3nt: TGTGCCATCAGTGAGTCGGCTGGGGGCAATCAGCCCCAGCATTTT
v_gene: TRBV7-9; j_gene: TRBJ1-1; abundance: -; d_gene: -; CDR3aa: CASSLRGPMNTEAFF; CDR3nt: TGTGCCAGCAGCTTACGGGGGCCCATGAACACTGAAGCTTTCTTT
v_gene: TRBV9; j_gene: TRBJ2-5; abundance: -; d_gene: -; CDR3aa: CASSLDKETQYF; CDR3nt: TGTGCCAGCAGTTTGGATAAAGAGACCCAGTACTTC
v_gene: TRBV2; j_gene: TRBJ1-1; abundance: -; d_gene: TRBD1; CDR3aa: CASSAEGQPLLNTEAFF; CDR3nt: TGTGCCAGCAGCGCGGAGGGACAGCCACTATTGAACACTGAAGCTTTCTTT
v_gene: TRBV9; j_gene: TRBJ1-2; abundance: few; d_gene: -; CDR3aa: CASSMNYGYTF; CDR3nt: TGTGCCAGCAGTATGAACTATGGCTACACCTTC
v_gene: TRBV18; j_gene: TRBJ1-2; abundance: -; d_gene: -; CDR3aa: CASSRDTNYGYTF; CDR3nt: TGTGCCAGCTCACGGGACACTAACTATGGCTACACCTTC
v_gene: TRBV9; j_gene: TRBJ2-2; abundance: -; d_gene: -; CDR3aa: CASSPLVGELFF; CDR3nt: TGTGCCAGCAGCCCTCTGGTCGGGGAGCTGTTTTTT
v_gene: TRBV19; j_gene: TRBJ2-7; abundance: -; d_gene: TRBD2; CDR3aa: CASSISSGGARGGEQYF; CDR3nt: TGTGCCAGTAGTATATCAAGCGGGGGGGCCCGGGGCGGCGAGCAGTACTTC
v_gene: TRBV6-5; j_gene: TRBJ1-1; abundance: -; d_gene: -; CDR3aa: CASSYVLGAYTEAFF; CDR3nt: TGTGCCAGCAGTTACGTGTTGGGAGCCTACACTGAAGCTTTCTTT
v_gene: TRBV4-1; j_gene: TRBJ2-1; abundance: -; d_gene: -; CDR3aa: CASSQDGTGVYNEQFF; CDR3nt: TGCGCCAGCAGCCAAGACGGGACGGGGGTATACAATGAGCAGTTCTTC
v_gene: TRBV2; j_gene: TRBJ2-2; abundance: -; d_gene: TRBD1; CDR3aa: CASSRDSESGELFF; CDR3nt: TGTGCCAGCAGTCGGGACAGCGAGTCCGGGGAGCTGTTTTTT
v_gene: TRBV18; j_gene: TRBJ2-1; abundance: -; d_gene: -; CDR3aa: CASSNRWGSDNEQFF; CDR3nt: TGTGCCAGCAGCAATCGGTGGGGCAGTGACAATGAGCAGTTCTTC
v_gene: TRBV4-3; j_gene: TRBJ1-5; abundance: -; d_gene: -; CDR3aa: CASSQGENQPQHF; CDR3nt: TGCGCCAGCAGCCAAGGGGAAAATCAGCCCCAGCATTTT
v_gene: TRBV7-2; j_gene: TRBJ2-7; abundance: few; d_gene: TRBD1; CDR3aa: CASSPAGGGYEQYF; CDR3nt: TGTGCCAGCAGCCCCGCAGGGGGCGGCTACGAGCAGTACTTC
v_gene: TRBV30; j_gene: TRBJ2-1; abundance: -; d_gene: -; CDR3aa: CAWSGRNEQFF; CDR3nt: TGTGCCTGGAGCGGTCGCAATGAGCAGTTCTTC
v_gene: TRBV6-5; j_gene: TRBJ2-7; abundance: -; d_gene: TRBD1; CDR3aa: CASSYSTGGIYEQYF; CDR3nt: TGTGCCAGCAGTTATTCGACAGGGGGAATCTACGAGCAGTACTTC
v_gene: TRBV30; j_gene: TRBJ1-1; abundance: -; d_gene: -; CDR3aa: CAWSGNTMNTEAFF; CDR3nt: TGTGCCTGGAGCGGCAATACCATGAACACTGAAGCTTTCTTT
v_gene: TRBV11-1; j_gene: TRBJ1-1; abundance: once; d_gene: -; CDR3aa: CASSLQGDTEAFF; CDR3nt: TGTGCCAGCAGCTTGCAGGGAGACACTGAAGCTTTCTTT
v_gene: TRBV7-2; j_gene: TRBJ1-5; abundance: -; d_gene: TRBD1; CDR3aa: CASSFTGQGRQPQHF; CDR3nt: TGTGCCAGCAGCTTCACCGGACAGGGGCGCCAGCCCCAGCATTTT
v_gene: TRBV9; j_gene: TRBJ2-1; abundance: -; d_gene: TRBD1; CDR3aa: CASSVRDRAGNEQFF; CDR3nt: TGTGCCAGCAGCGTCCGGGACAGGGCGGGCAATGAGCAGTTCTTC
v_gene: TRBV27; j_gene: TRBJ2-1; abundance: once; d_gene: -; CDR3aa: CASSLSGGGGSYNEQFF; CDR3nt: TGTGCCAGCAGTTTATCTGGCGGTGGGGGCTCCTACAATGAGCAGTTCTTC
v_gene: TRBV28; j_gene: TRBJ2-7; abundance: -; d_gene: -; CDR3aa: CASRPEIDRPDYEQYF; CDR3nt: TGTGCCAGCAGACCCGAAATAGACAGGCCCGACTACGAGCAGTACTTC
v_gene: TRBV6-1; j_gene: TRBJ2-7; abundance: -; d_gene: -; CDR3aa: CASSERAGAEYEQYF; CDR3nt: TGTGCCAGCAGTGAACGGGCGGGGGCCGAATACGAGCAGTACTTC
v_gene: TRBV18; j_gene: TRBJ1-4; abundance: -; d_gene: -; CDR3aa: CASSPPSIRSNEKLFF; CDR3nt: TGTGCCAGCTCACCACCCAGTATTAGGAGTAATGAAAAACTGTTTTTT
v_gene: TRBV14; j_gene: TRBJ2-1; abundance: -; d_gene: -; CDR3aa: CASSLGTSLYNEQFF; CDR3nt: TGTGCCAGCAGCCTAGGGACAAGCCTATACAATGAGCAGTTCTTC
v_gene: TRBV11-3; j_gene: TRBJ1-3; abundance: few; d_gene: -; CDR3aa: CASSFATAGNTIYF; CDR3nt: TGTGCCAGCAGCTTCGCGACAGCTGGAAACACCATATATTTT
v_gene: TRBV11-2; j_gene: TRBJ2-7; abundance: -; d_gene: TRBD1; CDR3aa: CASSLEGQVGAYEQYF; CDR3nt: TGTGCCAGCAGCTTAGAAGGACAGGTGGGTGCCTACGAGCAGTACTTC
v_gene: TRBV19; j_gene: TRBJ1-5; abundance: -; d_gene: TRBD1; CDR3aa: CASSPHRGPGQPQHF; CDR3nt: TGTGCCAGTAGTCCTCACAGGGGGCCGGGTCAGCCCCAGCATTTT
v_gene: TRBV7-2; j_gene: TRBJ2-5; abundance: once; d_gene: -; CDR3aa: CASSFQRGLEETQYF; CDR3nt: TGTGCCAGCAGCTTCCAAAGAGGGCTCGAAGAGACCCAGTACTTC
v_gene: TRBV7-6; j_gene: TRBJ2-1; abundance: -; d_gene: TRBD1; CDR3aa: CASSRGQGTEQFF; CDR3nt: TGTGCCAGCAGCCGGGGACAGGGGACTGAGCAGTTCTTC
v_gene: TRBV7-7; j_gene: TRBJ2-5; abundance: -; d_gene: -; CDR3aa: CASSFDRAGGETQYF; CDR3nt: TGTGCCAGCAGCTTCGACAGGGCGGGGGGCGAGACCCAGTACTTC
v_gene: TRBV4-2; j_gene: TRBJ2-1; abundance: -; d_gene: TRBD2; CDR3aa: CASSPSTSGGANNEQFF; CDR3nt: TGTGCCAGCAGCCCTTCGACTAGCGGGGGGGCCAACAATGAGCAGTTCTTC
v_gene: TRBV19; j_gene: TRBJ2-2; abundance: -; d_gene: TRBD1; CDR3aa: CASSISQGQATGELFF; CDR3nt: TGTGCCAGTAGTATTAGCCAGGGACAGGCCACCGGGGAGCTGTTTTTT
v_gene: TRBV6-6; j_gene: TRBJ1-2; abundance: -; d_gene: -; CDR3aa: CASSVIEEPEFF; CDR3nt: TGTGCCAGCAGCGTAATTGAAGAGCCGGAGTTCTTC
v_gene: TRBV7-9; j_gene: TRBJ1-4; abundance: -; d_gene: -; CDR3aa: CASSPRGLTNEKLFF; CDR3nt: TGTGCCAGCAGCCCGAGGGGCTTGACTAATGAAAAACTGTTTTTT
v_gene: TRBV12-2; j_gene: TRBJ2-3; abundance: -; d_gene: -; CDR3aa: CASRISGGRTDTQYF; CDR3nt: TGTGCAAGTCGCATCTCAGGGGGCCGCACAGATACGCAGTATTTT
v_gene: TRBV4-3; j_gene: TRBJ1-5; abundance: -; d_gene: -; CDR3aa: CASSQGGNQPQHF; CDR3nt: TGCGCCAGCAGCCAGGGGGGCAATCAGCCCCAGCATTTT
v_gene: TRBV2; j_gene: TRBJ1-5; abundance: -; d_gene: -; CDR3aa: CASSDWVAQPQHF; CDR3nt: TGTGCCAGCAGTGACTGGGTGGCTCAGCCCCAGCATTTT
v_gene: TRBV4-3; j_gene: TRBJ1-5; abundance: -; d_gene: -; CDR3aa: CASSPQPNQPQHF; CDR3nt: TGCGCCAGCAGCCCGCAGCCGAATCAGCCCCAGCATTTT
v_gene: TRBV6-1; j_gene: TRBJ2-7; abundance: -; d_gene: -; CDR3aa: CASSDRPQTYEQYF; CDR3nt: TGTGCCAGCAGTGATCGGCCGCAGACCTACGAGCAGTACTTC
v_gene: TRBV7-2; j_gene: TRBJ2-7; abundance: -; d_gene: -; CDR3aa: CASSPGLSKDEQYF; CDR3nt: TGTGCCAGCAGCCCGGGACTCTCTAAGGACGAGCAGTACTTC
v_gene: TRBV18; j_gene: TRBJ2-1; abundance: -; d_gene: TRBD2; CDR3aa: CASSPPGTSGGTEQFF; CDR3nt: TGTGCCAGCTCACCACCCGGGACTAGCGGGGGGACTGAGCAGTTCTTC
v_gene: TRBV30; j_gene: TRBJ1-6; abundance: -; d_gene: -; CDR3aa: CAWSVWDNSPLHF; CDR3nt: TGTGCCTGGAGTGTGTGGGATAATTCACCCCTCCACTTT
v_gene: TRBV7-2; j_gene: TRBJ1-3; abundance: -; d_gene: TRBD1; CDR3aa: CASSGTGGPSGNTIYF; CDR3nt: TGTGCCAGCAGCGGTACAGGGGGCCCCTCTGGAAACACCATATATTTT
v_gene: TRBV7-8; j_gene: TRBJ2-7; abundance: -; d_gene: TRBD2; CDR3aa: CASSLATAGVTYEQYF; CDR3nt: TGTGCCAGCAGCTTAGCTACAGCGGGGGTAACCTACGAGCAGTACTTC
v_gene: TRBV29-1; j_gene: TRBJ2-7; abundance: once; d_gene: -; CDR3aa: CSVTIYEQYF; CDR3nt: TGCAGCGTAACTATCTACGAGCAGTACTTC
v_gene: TRBV7-9; j_gene: TRBJ2-1; abundance: -; d_gene: -; CDR3aa: CASSLWLGSYNEQFF; CDR3nt: TGTGCCAGCAGCTTGTGGTTGGGATCCTACAATGAGCAGTTCTTC
v_gene: TRBV4-1; j_gene: TRBJ2-3; abundance: -; d_gene: -; CDR3aa: CASSQDRRGAWTDTQYF; CDR3nt: TGCGCCAGCAGCCAAGATAGGAGGGGCGCATGGACAGATACGCAGTATTTT
v_gene: TRBV6-6; j_gene: TRBJ1-5; abundance: few; d_gene: -; CDR3aa: CASSYSAVGNQPQHF; CDR3nt: TGTGCCAGCAGTTACTCCGCCGTGGGCAATCAGCCCCAGCATTTT
v_gene: TRBV10-3; j_gene: TRBJ1-6; abundance: -; d_gene: -; CDR3aa: CAIGGLQESSYNSPLHF; CDR3nt: TGTGCCATCGGGGGGCTACAGGAGAGCTCCTATAATTCACCCCTCCACTTT
v_gene: TRBV28; j_gene: TRBJ1-5; abundance: -; d_gene: -; CDR3aa: CASSPGDYSNQPQHF; CDR3nt: TGTGCCAGCAGTCCGGGAGATTATAGCAATCAGCCCCAGCATTTT
v_gene: TRBV6-1; j_gene: TRBJ1-5; abundance: few; d_gene: -; CDR3aa: CASLKGGNQPQHF; CDR3nt: TGTGCCTCCCTAAAAGGGGGCAATCAGCCCCAGCATTTT
v_gene: TRBV7-9; j_gene: TRBJ1-2; abundance: -; d_gene: -; CDR3aa: CASSLGRAYGYTF; CDR3nt: TGTGCCAGCAGCCTGGGACGGGCCTATGGCTACACCTTC